Below, 5 T cell receptor beta chains from the same sample are listed, as sequenced in a study of control samples from healthy donors and cancer patients. Assay: immunoSEQ multiplex PCR; the TCRdb copy retains only in-frame clones and omits some. The sample lists about 130,000 clones, 88% seen once, with around 3% in the top ten. Sequenced: blood. The receptors shown here come from a man in his fifties or sixties in good health.

The gene calls are TRBV2 and TRBJ1-2; D gene uncertain. Trimming shortened V by 6 bases and J by 7 bases, and 18 bases separated the two germline ends. The length of the CDR3 is 14 residues. Germline V gene sequence: CDR1 SNHLY, CDR2 FYNNEI. The DNA for the CDR3 is TGTGCCAGCAGATTGACCGAGGATGGGGTTGGCTACACCTTC. Residues: CASRLTEDGVGYTF.

The rearrangement links TRBV15 to TRBJ1-4; a weak D match, TRBD1 (5 bases). The CDR3 totals 15 residues. Trimming took 1 base from V and 7 from J, leaving 13 bases between them. In germline, CDR1 is LNHNV, CDR2 YYDKDF (reference sequence). The CDR3 reads CATSRGDRGGEKLFF. The DNA of the CDR3 is TGTGCCACCAGCAGAGGCGATCGGGGGGGTGAAAAACTGTTTTTT.

The chain links TRBV29-1 to TRBJ2-1; 9 positions match TRBD2. CDR3 size: 13 residues. Looked up from germline, CDR1 is SQVTM and CDR2 is ANQGSEA. With V trimmed by 7 bases and J by 6 bases, 7 bases remained unmatched. The CDR3 coding sequence is TGCAGCGCAACGGGACTAGCCATCAATGAGCAGTTCTTC. Translation gives CSATGLAINEQFF.

V is TRBV19 and J is TRBJ1-2; possible D gene TRBD1, 5 bases. Germline values: CDR1 LNHDA, CDR2 SQIVND (reference sequence). The CDR3 is 12 amino acids. The ends were cut back, 7 bases at V and 6 bases at J, with 12 bases in the middle. The CDR3 is CASTLRGNGYTF. CDR3 nucleotides: TGTGCCAGTACCTTAAGGGGCAATGGCTACACCTTC.

About this clone: Other DNA variants within this sample encode the same CDR3. The rearrangement links TRBV13 to TRBJ2-2; a possible D gene is TRBD1 (6 bases). The CDR3 is 18 residues long. Trimming shortened V by 8 bases and J by 3 bases, and 25 bases separated the two germline ends. Germline V gene lookup returns CDR1 PRHDT and CDR2 FYEKMQ (reference sequence). CDR3 residues: CASGLRDTHPVYTGELFF. CDR3 nucleotide sequence: TGTGCCAGCGGCCTCCGGGACACCCACCCGGTTTACACCGGGGAGCTGTTTTTT.